The TCR beta chain described here comes from a study of blood T cell repertoires in COVID-19. At the level of the study: There were acute and convalescent COVID-19 samples, and they came from the United States, Italy and Spain. Sources were T cells, B-cell-depleted T cells, or PBMCs; the material itself was cDNA or gDNA.

As handled by the study authors: Estimation of nucleated cell counts was performed using reference gene primer amplification. Sequencing was performed with immunoSEQ multiplex PCR; in TCRdb, only in-frame clones are kept and a portion is missing. That table is the source of V, J and clone size, and D and trimming were worked out from the DNA. The profile shows over 25,000 clones, 91% of them singletons. CDR3 length: 13 amino acids. The germline CDR1 and CDR2 sequences are ENHRY and SYGVKD. V lost 6 bases and J lost 6; bases outside the gene matches: 4. This TCR was recovered from a human donor with active COVID-19. The donor label of this sample is uncertain. The sequenced material came from peripheral blood. The rearrangement links TRBV10-3 to TRBJ1-2; 10 positions agree with TRBD1. In DNA form, the CDR3 reads TGTGCCATCAGGGGGACAGGGGCGCATGGCTACACCTTC. Its translation is CAIRGTGAHGYTF.